These 30 T cell receptor beta chains came from one sample sequenced in a study of blood T cell repertoires in COVID-19. Clones were sequenced by immunoSEQ multiplex PCR, and TCRdb holds only the in-frame ones, with some missing. The table includes 97,000 or so clones, nearly 90% detected once. The sequenced material came from peripheral blood. The receptor source for this set is a man aged 45-60 years with active COVID-19.

The V call is TRBV7-3, the J call TRBJ1-1; D is undetermined. CDR1 is SGHTA, CDR2 FQGTGA, per germline. The CDR3 runs to 13 residues. V gave up 4 bases and J gave up 4 bases, with 10 bases separating them. DNA of the CDR3: TGTGCCAGCAGCTCCGGGTCGAGCACTGAAGCTTTCTTT. This gives the protein CASSSGSSTEAFF. The whole variable domain, filled in from reference TRBV7-3 and TRBJ1-1, reads GAGVSQTPSNKVTEKGKYVELRCDPISGHTALYWYRQSLGQGPEFLIYFQGTGAADDSGLPNDRFFAVRPEGSVSTLKIQRTERGDSAVYLCASSSGSSTEAFFGQGTRLTVV.

V usage is TRBV12-3 or TRBV12-4 and J usage is TRBJ1-6; D unresolved. Between the trimmed V and J ends, which lost 0 bases and 10 bases, there was a span of 7 bases. The CDR3 runs 13 residues. The CDR3 is CASSLAGPSPLHF. Written as DNA, the CDR3 is TGTGCCAGCAGTTTAGCTGGGCCGTCACCCCTCCACTTT.

The J gene is TRBJ1-2, the V gene TRBV7-9; D call uncertain. CDR1 is SEHNR, CDR2 FQNEAQ, per germline (reference sequence). The V end lost 8 bases, the J end lost 6 bases, and 16 bases lay between the germline ends. The CDR3 totals 13 residues. This CDR3 reads CASRLPGDHGYTF. CDR3 bases: TGTGCCAGCCGCCTACCGGGAGACCATGGCTACACCTTC.

The chain uses TRBV6-2 or TRBV6-3 and TRBJ1-6, with D perhaps TRBD1 (5 bases). Trimming stripped 0 bases from V and 16 bases from J, with 13 bases between. CDR3 length: 13 residues. CDR1 and CDR2 (germline): MNHEY, SVGEGT. CDR3 nucleotides: TGTGCCAGCAGTTACTCGGTGGAGGGGAAGCTCCACTTT. It encodes CASSYSVEGKLHF.

V and J are TRBV11-2 and TRBJ2-2; 8 bases map to TRBD1. CDR1 and CDR2 (germline): SGHAT, FQNNGV. The CDR3 is 15 residues long. V dropped 3 bases and J dropped 7; count of bases not matched to a gene: 7. The CDR3 DNA follows: TGTGCCAGCAGCTTCCCGGGACAGGAGGACGGGGAGCTGTTTTTT. As protein: CASSFPGQEDGELFF.

The rearrangement joins TRBV10-3 to TRBJ2-7; 9 nucleotides match TRBD1. Germline V gives CDR1 ENHRY, CDR2 SYGVKD. The trim removed 6 bases at V and 6 bases at J, leaving 6 bases unmatched. The length of the CDR3 is 13 residues. The CDR3 protein is CAIRGTGGGEQYF. CDR3 nucleotide sequence: TGTGCCATCAGGGGAACAGGGGGCGGCGAGCAGTACTTC.

The chain is built from TRBV5-4 and TRBJ2-1, with D tentatively TRBD2 (5 bases). CDR1 is SGHNT, CDR2 YYREEE, per germline (reference sequence). The length of the CDR3 is 15 residues. Trimming removed 4 bases at V and 5 bases at J, with 16 bases between. This CDR3 is CASSPGIPLDNEQFF. CDR3 in DNA: TGTGCCAGCAGCCCCGGGATTCCACTCGACAATGAGCAGTTCTTC.

The V and J genes are TRBV4-1 and TRBJ2-7; 9 nucleotides match TRBD2. The CDR3 totals 18 residues. In germline, CDR1 is MGHRA, CDR2 YSYEKL. Germline trimming cut 1 base from V and 6 bases from J; bases unmatched to any gene: 16. CDR3 residues: CASSQVPPAGGLPAEQYF. The CDR3 region has the DNA TGCGCCAGCAGCCAAGTACCGCCAGCGGGGGGCCTCCCTGCCGAGCAGTACTTC.

The chain combines TRBV7-2 with TRBJ2-2; 7 bases match TRBD2. V lost 2 bases and J lost 4; bases outside the gene matches: 7. Germline-derived CDR1 and CDR2 are SGHTA and FQGNSA. CDR3 length: 16 residues. The CDR3 sequence: CASSLRWGGSTGELFF. CDR3 nucleotides: TGTGCCAGCAGCTTACGGTGGGGGGGGAGCACCGGGGAGCTGTTTTTT.

The chain combines TRBV7-3 with TRBJ1-5; 10 bases agree with TRBD1. This CDR3 has 14 amino acids. Trimming at V came to 3 bases and at J to 6 bases, leaving 2 bases not matched to a gene. Per the germline V gene, CDR1 is SGHTA and CDR2 is FQGTGA. CDR3 nucleotides: TGTGCCAGCAGCTTGACAGGGGGCCTTCAGCCCCAGCATTTT. Translating gives CASSLTGGLQPQHF. Complete variable domain (other parts from reference TRBV7-3 and TRBJ1-5): GAGVSQTPSNKVTEKGKYVELRCDPISGHTALYWYRQSLGQGPEFLIYFQGTGAADDSGLPNDRFFAVRPEGSVSTLKIQRTERGDSAVYLCASSLTGGLQPQHFGDGTRLSIL.

This clone has at least ten counts. The chain combines TRBV19 with TRBJ2-2; 8 bases line up with TRBD1. V dropped 7 bases and J dropped 5; count of bases not matched to a gene: 9. The germline V gene encodes CDR1 LNHDA and CDR2 SQIVND (reference sequence). This CDR3 region has 15 residues. The CDR3 region has the DNA TGTGCCAGTACCTGGACGACAGGGGTTACCGGGGAGCTGTTTTTT. It specifies CASTWTTGVTGELFF.

This rearrangement joins TRBV6-5 to TRBJ1-4; unclear D gene. With 4 bases removed from V and 6 bases from J, the gap between germline ends came to 12 bases. This CDR3 is 14 amino acids long. Germline V gene lookup returns CDR1 MNHEY and CDR2 SVGAGI. CDR3 coding DNA: TGTGCCAGCAGTTCCGGGGAAGCCGATGAAAAACTGTTTTTT. Its translation: CASSSGEADEKLFF.

V is TRBV7-2 and J is TRBJ1-5; 7 nucleotides line up with TRBD1. The V gene's germline CDR1 is SGHTA and CDR2 FQGNSA. J was trimmed by 6 bases and V by 5 bases; bases with no gene match: 4. The CDR3 consists of 13 residues. CDR3: CASSDRVGQPQHF. The CDR3 nucleotides are TGTGCCAGCAGCGACAGGGTGGGTCAGCCCCAGCATTTT.

The chain carries TRBV5-1 and TRBJ2-2, with unresolved D. The V and J ends lost 6 bases and 4 bases respectively, with 10 bases between them. Germline V gene sequence: CDR1 SGHRS, CDR2 YFSETQ. This CDR3 spans 13 amino acids. CDR3 residues: CASTPGATGELFF. Here the CDR3 DNA reads TGCGCCAGCACCCCCGGAGCCACCGGGGAGCTGTTTTTT.

The genes are TRBV5-1 and TRBJ1-1; possibly TRBD1 for D (6 bases). The V gene's germline CDR1 is SGHRS and CDR2 YFSETQ. The length of the CDR3 is 13 residues. The germline V and J ends were trimmed by 4 bases and 8 bases, with 15 bases remaining between them. This CDR3 reads CASSLHSGTEAFF. CDR3 DNA sequence: TGCGCCAGCAGCCTCCACTCCGGGACAGAAGCTTTCTTT.

The genes are TRBV6-2 or TRBV6-3 and TRBJ2-5; 13 nucleotides match TRBD2. Germline V gene data show CDR1 as MNHEY and CDR2 as SVGEGT. CDR3 length: 16 amino acids. V dropped 5 bases and J dropped 9; count of bases not matched to a gene: 12. The CDR3 DNA reads as TGTGCCAGCAGTGCCTCCGGGACTAGCGGGGTGACGCCCCAGTACTTC. Translating it yields CASSASGTSGVTPQYF.

The rearrangement links TRBV12-3 or TRBV12-4 to TRBJ1-2; perhaps TRBD1 as D (5 bases). This CDR3 region has 12 residues. V lost 8 bases, J lost 6 bases, and 13 bases lay in between. CDR3 sequence: CASAGFSHGYTF. DNA of the CDR3: TGTGCCAGCGCAGGGTTCAGTCATGGCTACACCTTC.

The chain couples TRBV15 to TRBJ2-5, with 8 nucleotides matching TRBD2. Losses at the gene ends were 3 bases for V and 4 bases for J; bases not matched to a gene: 4. CDR1 is LNHNV and CDR2 is YYDKDF in the germline V gene (reference sequence). The CDR3 has 14 residues. Here the CDR3 reads CATSSGGALETQYF. CDR3 bases: TGTGCCACCAGCAGCGGGGGGGCTTTAGAGACCCAGTACTTC.

This chain joins TRBV5-6 and TRBJ1-1; perhaps TRBD1 as D (6 bases). Trimming left V 4 bases short and J 11 bases short, with 18 bases between. CDR3 length: 13 residues. Germline-derived CDR1 and CDR2 are SGHDT and YYEEEE. The CDR3 nucleotides are TGTGCCAGCAGCCTTTCGAGGGGGTCTTGGGCTTTCTTT. Translated, it gives CASSLSRGSWAFF.

V is TRBV2 and J is TRBJ2-7; 8 bases align to TRBD1. The J segment lost 0 bases and the V segment lost 0 bases, leaving 7 bases of the junction unmatched. Germline CDR1 is SNHLY and CDR2 is FYNNEI. The CDR3 is 17 residues long. The CDR3 sequence is CASSEAPGTGVSYEQYF. In DNA form, the CDR3 reads TGTGCCAGCAGTGAAGCGCCTGGGACAGGAGTCTCCTACGAGCAGTACTTC.

The sample holds a few counts of this clone. The rearrangement links TRBV18 to TRBJ1-6; TRBD1 aligns across 7 bases. This CDR3 has 16 residues. The germline gives CDR1 KGHSH, CDR2 LQKENI. V trimming: 3 bases; J trimming: 10 bases; junction bases outside the gene matches: 12. The CDR3 loop is CASSPGGTGVKSPLHF. The CDR3 bases are TGTGCCAGCTCACCGGGGGGTACAGGGGTGAAGTCACCCCTCCACTTT.

This sequence joins TRBV5-8 and TRBJ2-3, with a tentative D call TRBD2 (5 bases). The CDR3 sequence is 14 residues long. Trimming took off 4 bases at V and 9 bases at J, with 18 bases between the two ends. Germline V gene lookup returns CDR1 SGHTS and CDR2 YDEGEE. CDR3 nucleotide sequence: TGTGCCAGCAGCGGGCGGGTCGGCAGGAGGACGCAGTATTTT. Protein product: CASSGRVGRRTQYF.

The chain couples TRBV19 to TRBJ1-2; D call uncertain. The CDR3 runs 13 residues. Per the germline V gene, CDR1 is LNHDA and CDR2 is SQIVND (reference sequence). Trimming shortened V by 3 bases and J by 2 bases, and 7 bases separated the two germline ends. CDR3 in amino acids: CASSIRENYGYTF. The DNA for the CDR3 is TGTGCCAGTAGTATCCGGGAGAACTATGGCTACACCTTC.

The chain uses TRBV4-1 and TRBJ2-5, with D unresolved. CDR1 and CDR2 (germline): MGHRA, YSYEKL. CDR3 length equals 13 residues. The ends were cut back, 2 bases at V and 4 bases at J, with 8 bases in the middle. The DNA of the CDR3 is TGCGCCAGCAGCCAATGGCAACGAGAGACCCAGTACTTC. Its protein product is CASSQWQRETQYF.

V and J are TRBV30 and TRBJ1-3; D is ambiguous. The CDR3 runs to 13 residues. Germline lookup yields CDR1 GTSNPN and CDR2 SVGIG (reference sequence). V was trimmed by 1 base and J by 3 bases, leaving 7 bases between them. The CDR3 loop is CAWSAEFGNTIYF. Written as DNA, the CDR3 is TGTGCCTGGAGTGCGGAGTTTGGAAACACCATATATTTT.

This chain links TRBV12-3 or TRBV12-4 with TRBJ2-2; tentative D call: TRBD2 (5 bases). The CDR3 is 12 residues long. The germline V and J ends were trimmed by 4 bases and 6 bases, with 6 bases remaining between them. The CDR3 DNA sequence: TGTGCCAGCAGTTATAGCGCCGGGGAGCTGTTTTTT. Protein: CASSYSAGELFF.

V and J are TRBV28 and TRBJ2-7; TRBD1 might be the D (6 bases). Germline CDR1 reads MDHEN; CDR2 reads SYDVKM. The CDR3 has 13 amino acids. Trimming shortened V by 9 bases and J by 3 bases, and 15 bases separated the two germline ends. CDR3 sequence: CASRTASVYEQYF. The CDR3 region has the DNA TGTGCCAGTCGGACAGCATCCGTCTACGAGCAGTACTTC.

The table lists this clone with a count of one. V usage is TRBV9 and J usage is TRBJ1-2; D might be TRBD1 (5 bases). Looked up from germline, CDR1 is SGDLS and CDR2 is YYNGEE. Trimming stripped 0 bases from V and 3 bases from J, with 9 bases between. The CDR3 extends over 14 amino acids. The CDR3 DNA reads as TGTGCCAGCAGCGTAGACCCCAGGGACTATGGCTACACCTTC. Residues: CASSVDPRDYGYTF.

V usage is TRBV3-1 (or the pseudogene TRBV3-2) and J usage is TRBJ1-2; D is possibly TRBD1 (5 bases). Germline CDR1 is LGHDT and CDR2 is YNNKEL (reference sequence). Trimming left V 3 bases short and J 6 bases short, with 14 bases between. This CDR3 spans 14 amino acids. The CDR3 region has the DNA TGTGCCAGCAGCCATGGGGTGGGGCGAGATGGCTACACCTTC. This encodes CASSHGVGRDGYTF.

This sequence joins TRBV4-1 and TRBJ2-3, with no clear D. Trimming left V 3 bases short and J 10 bases short, with 14 bases between. Germline V gene sequence: CDR1 MGHRA, CDR2 YSYEKL. The CDR3 contains 13 residues. CDR3 protein: CASSQGTALSQYF. The CDR3 coding sequence is TGCGCCAGCAGCCAGGGCACGGCGTTGTCGCAGTATTTT.